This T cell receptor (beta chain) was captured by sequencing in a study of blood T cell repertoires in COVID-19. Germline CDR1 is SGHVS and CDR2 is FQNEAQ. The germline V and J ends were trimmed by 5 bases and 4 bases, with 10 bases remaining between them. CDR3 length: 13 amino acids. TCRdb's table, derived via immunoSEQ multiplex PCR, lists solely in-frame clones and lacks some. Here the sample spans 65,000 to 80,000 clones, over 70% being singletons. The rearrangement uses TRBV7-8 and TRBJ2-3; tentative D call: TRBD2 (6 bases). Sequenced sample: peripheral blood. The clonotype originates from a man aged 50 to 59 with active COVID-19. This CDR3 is CASSPRDSDTQYF. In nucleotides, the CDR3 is TGTGCCAGCAGCCCCCGGGACTCAGATACGCAGTATTTT.